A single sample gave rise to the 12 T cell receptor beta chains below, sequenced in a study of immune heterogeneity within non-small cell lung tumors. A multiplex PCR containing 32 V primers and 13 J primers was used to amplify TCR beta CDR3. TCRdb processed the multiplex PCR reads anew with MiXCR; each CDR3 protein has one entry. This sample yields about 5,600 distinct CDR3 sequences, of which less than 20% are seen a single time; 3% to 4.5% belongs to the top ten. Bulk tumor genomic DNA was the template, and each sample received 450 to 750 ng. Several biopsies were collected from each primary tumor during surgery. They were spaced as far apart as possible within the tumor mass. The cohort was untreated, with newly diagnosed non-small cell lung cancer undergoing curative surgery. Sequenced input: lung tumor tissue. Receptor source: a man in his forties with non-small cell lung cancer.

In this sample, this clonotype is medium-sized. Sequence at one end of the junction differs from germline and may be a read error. The CDR3 loop is CASSAIETDSF. The CDR3 DNA sequence: TGTGCCAGCAGTGCCATCGAGACAGACAGCTTC. J is TRBJ1-2 and V is TRBV2; D is possibly TRBD1 (5 bases). The germline V gene has CDR1 SNHLY and CDR2 FYNNEI. The CDR3 sequence is 11 residues long. The variable domain in full, completed from reference TRBV2 and TRBJ1-2, reads EPEVTQTPSHQVTQMGQEVILRCVPISNHLYFYWYRQILGQKVEFLVSFYNNEISEKSEIFDDQFSVERPDGSNFTLKIRSTKLEDSAMYFCASSAIETDSFGSGTRLTVV.

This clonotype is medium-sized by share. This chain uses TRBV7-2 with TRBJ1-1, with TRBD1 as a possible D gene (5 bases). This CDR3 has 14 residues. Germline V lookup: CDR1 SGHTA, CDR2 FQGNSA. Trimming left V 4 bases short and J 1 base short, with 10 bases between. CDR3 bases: TGTGCCAGCAGCTGGGGACGGGGGAACACTGAAGCTTTCTTT. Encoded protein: CASSWGRGNTEAFF.

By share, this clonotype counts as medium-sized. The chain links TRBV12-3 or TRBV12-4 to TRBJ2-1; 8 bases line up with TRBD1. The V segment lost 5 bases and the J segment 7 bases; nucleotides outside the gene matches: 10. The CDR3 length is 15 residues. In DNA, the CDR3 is TGTGCCAGCAGTCACCCCGGGACAGGAGATAATGAGCAGTTCTTC. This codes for CASSHPGTGDNEQFF.

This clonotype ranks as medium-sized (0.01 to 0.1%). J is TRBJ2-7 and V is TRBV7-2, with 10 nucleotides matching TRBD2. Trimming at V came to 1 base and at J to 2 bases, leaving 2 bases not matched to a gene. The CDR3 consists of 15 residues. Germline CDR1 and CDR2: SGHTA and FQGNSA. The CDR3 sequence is CASSLGSGRAYEQYF. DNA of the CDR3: TGTGCCAGCAGCTTAGGGAGCGGGAGGGCCTACGAGCAGTACTTC. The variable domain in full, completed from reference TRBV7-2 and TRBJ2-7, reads GAGVSQSPSNKVTEKGKDVELRCDPISGHTALYWYRQSLGQGLEFLIYFQGNSAPDKSGLPSDRFSAERTGGSVSTLTIQRTQQEDSAVYLCASSLGSGRAYEQYFGPGTRLTVT.

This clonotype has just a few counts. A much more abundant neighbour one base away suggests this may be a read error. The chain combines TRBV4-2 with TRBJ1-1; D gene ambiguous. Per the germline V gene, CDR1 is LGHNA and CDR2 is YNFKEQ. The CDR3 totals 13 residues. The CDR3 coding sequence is TGTGCCAACAGCCAAGATTTATCGGGAGAAGCTTTCTTT. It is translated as CANSQDLSGEAFF.

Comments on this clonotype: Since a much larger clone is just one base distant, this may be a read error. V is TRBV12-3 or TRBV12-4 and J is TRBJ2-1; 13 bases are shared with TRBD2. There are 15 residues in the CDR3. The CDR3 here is CASSPLAGGLSEHFF. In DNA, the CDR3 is TGTGCCAGCAGTCCACTAGCGGGGGGGCTTAGTGAGCATTTCTTC.

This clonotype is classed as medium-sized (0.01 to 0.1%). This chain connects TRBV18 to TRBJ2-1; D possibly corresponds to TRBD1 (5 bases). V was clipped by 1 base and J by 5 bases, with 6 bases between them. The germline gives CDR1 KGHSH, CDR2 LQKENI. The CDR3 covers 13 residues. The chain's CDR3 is CASSPLGHNEQFF. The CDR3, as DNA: TGTGCCAGCTCACCACTGGGGCACAATGAGCAGTTCTTC.

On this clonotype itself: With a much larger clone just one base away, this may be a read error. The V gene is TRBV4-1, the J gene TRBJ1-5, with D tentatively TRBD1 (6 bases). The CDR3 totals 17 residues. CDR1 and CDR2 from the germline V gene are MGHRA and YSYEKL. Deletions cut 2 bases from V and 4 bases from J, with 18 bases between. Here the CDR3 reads CASSQNRQVLFNQPQHF. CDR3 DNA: TGCGCCAGCAGCCAAAACCGACAGGTCCTATTTAATCAGCCCCAGCATTTT.

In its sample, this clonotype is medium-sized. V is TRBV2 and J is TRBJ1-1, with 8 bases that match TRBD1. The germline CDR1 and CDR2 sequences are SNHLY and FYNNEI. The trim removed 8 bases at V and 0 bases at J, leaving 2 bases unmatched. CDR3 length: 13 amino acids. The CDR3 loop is CASWDRLNTEAFF. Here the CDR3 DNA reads TGTGCCAGCTGGGACAGGTTGAACACTGAAGCTTTCTTT.

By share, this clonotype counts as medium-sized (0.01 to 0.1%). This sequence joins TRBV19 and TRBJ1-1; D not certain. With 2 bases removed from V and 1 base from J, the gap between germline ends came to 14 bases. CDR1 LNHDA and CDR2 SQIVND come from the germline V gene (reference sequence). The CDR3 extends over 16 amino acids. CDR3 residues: CASSILWESTNTEAFF. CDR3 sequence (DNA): TGTGCCAGTAGTATACTTTGGGAGTCCACGAACACTGAAGCTTTCTTT.

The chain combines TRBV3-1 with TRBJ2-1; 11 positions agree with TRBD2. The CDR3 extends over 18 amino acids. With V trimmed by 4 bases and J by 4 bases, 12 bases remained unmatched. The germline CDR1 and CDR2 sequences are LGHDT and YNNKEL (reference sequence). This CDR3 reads CASSPRTNLAGGYNEQFF. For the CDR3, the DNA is TGTGCCAGCAGCCCTCGGACCAATCTAGCGGGAGGATACAATGAGCAGTTCTTC.

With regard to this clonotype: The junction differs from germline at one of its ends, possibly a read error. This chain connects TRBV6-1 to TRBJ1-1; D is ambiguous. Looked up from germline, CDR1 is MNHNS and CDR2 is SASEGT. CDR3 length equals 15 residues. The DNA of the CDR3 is TGTGCCAGCAGTGCCCGCACCCAAGGCTACACCGAAGCTTTCTTT. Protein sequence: CASSARTQGYTEAFF.